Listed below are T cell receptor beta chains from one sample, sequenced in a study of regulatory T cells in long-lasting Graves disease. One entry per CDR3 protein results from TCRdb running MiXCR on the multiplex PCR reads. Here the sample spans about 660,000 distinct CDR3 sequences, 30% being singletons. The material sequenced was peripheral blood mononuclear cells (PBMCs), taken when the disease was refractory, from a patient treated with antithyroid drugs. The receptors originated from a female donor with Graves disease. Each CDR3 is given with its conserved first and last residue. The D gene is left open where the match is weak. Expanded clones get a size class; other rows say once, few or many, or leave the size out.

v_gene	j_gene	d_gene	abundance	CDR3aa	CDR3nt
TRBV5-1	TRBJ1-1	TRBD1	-	CDDLCWDRALDTEAFF	TGCGACGACCTGTGCTGGGACAGGGCGTTGGACACTGAAGCTTTCTTT
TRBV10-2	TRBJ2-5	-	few	CASNPSIYQETQYF	TGCGCCAGCAATCCATCTATTTACCAAGAGACCCAGTACTTC
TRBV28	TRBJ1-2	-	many	CASSLVGRNYGYTF	TGTGCCAGCAGTTTAGTAGGACGGAACTATGGCTACACCTTC
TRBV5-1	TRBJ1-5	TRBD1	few	CASSLGQGRREPQHF	TGCGCCAGCAGCTTGGGACAGGGTCGCCGGGAGCCCCAGCATTTT
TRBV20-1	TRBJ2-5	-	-	CSARGRRGAGRIQETQYF	TGCAGTGCTAGAGGTAGAAGAGGGGCAGGGAGGATCCAAGAGACCCAGTACTTC
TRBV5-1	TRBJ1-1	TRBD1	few	CASSARQGSTEAFF	TGCGCCAGCAGCGCTCGACAGGGGTCCACTGAAGCTTTCTTT
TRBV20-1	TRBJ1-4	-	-	CSARLGAENEKLFF	TGCAGTGCTAGGTTGGGGGCGGAGAATGAAAAACTGTTTTTT
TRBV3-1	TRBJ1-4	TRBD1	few	CASSHQGGVEKLFF	TGTGCCAGCAGCCATCAGGGGGGGGTTGAAAAACTGTTTTTT
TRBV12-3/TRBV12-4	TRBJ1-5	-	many	CASSSSPHQPQHF	TGTGCCAGCAGTTCATCCCCCCATCAGCCCCAGCATTTT
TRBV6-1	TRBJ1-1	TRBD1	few	CASRNGQGVPEAFF	TGTGCCAGCAGAAACGGACAGGGGGTCCCTGAAGCTTTCTTT
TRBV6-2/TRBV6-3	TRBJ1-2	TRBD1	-	CASSYTGQGIGGYTF	TGTGCCAGCAGTTACACGGGACAGGGAATTGGAGGCTACACCTTC
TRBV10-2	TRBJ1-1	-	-	CASSATVWEAFF	TGCGCCAGCAGTGCGACGGTATGGGAAGCTTTCTTT
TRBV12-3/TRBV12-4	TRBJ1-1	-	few	CASSLRWGTEAFF	TGTGCCAGCAGTTTGAGGTGGGGGACTGAAGCTTTCTTT
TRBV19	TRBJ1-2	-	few	CVTGQGGGYTF	TGTGTCACGGGGCAGGGCGGTGGCTACACCTTC
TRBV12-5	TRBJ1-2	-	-	CASGFEAGAGGYTF	TGTGCTAGTGGTTTCGAGGCAGGGGCTGGAGGCTACACCTTC
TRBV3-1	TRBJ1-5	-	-	CASSQQGFNQPQHF	TGTGCCAGCAGCCAACAAGGGTTCAATCAGCCCCAGCATTTT
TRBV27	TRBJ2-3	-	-	CASSSSGADTQYF	TGTGCCAGCAGTTCCTCGGGAGCAGATACGCAGTATTTT
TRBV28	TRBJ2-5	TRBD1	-	CASSPSWRDRVRETQYF	TGTGCCAGCAGCCCGTCCTGGCGGGACAGGGTTCGGGAGACCCAGTACTTC
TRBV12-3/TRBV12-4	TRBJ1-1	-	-	CASSFGPDNEAFF	TGTGCCAGCAGTTTCGGACCGGATAACGAAGCTTTCTTT
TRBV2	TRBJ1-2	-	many	CASTARNYGYTF	TGTGCCAGCACCGCCAGAAACTATGGCTACACCTTC
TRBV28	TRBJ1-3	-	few	CASRSLRSSGNTIYF	TGTGCCAGCAGGTCCTTGCGGAGCTCTGGAAACACCATATATTTT
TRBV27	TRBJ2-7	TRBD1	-	CASRGTGGNEQYF	TGTGCCAGCAGAGGGACAGGGGGGAACGAGCAGTACTTC
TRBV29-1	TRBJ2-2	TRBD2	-	CSARRGGGNTGELFF	TGCAGCGCTCGCCGGGGCGGGGGAAACACCGGGGAGCTGTTTTTT
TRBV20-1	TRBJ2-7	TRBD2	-	CSAREGWASGAVEQYF	TGCAGTGCTAGAGAGGGGTGGGCTAGCGGAGCTGTGGAGCAGTACTTC
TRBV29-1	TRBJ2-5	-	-	CSVAGDPRETQYF	TGCAGCGTTGCAGGGGATCCGCGGGAGACCCAGTACTTC
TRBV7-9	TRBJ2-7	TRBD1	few	CASSLAPGGSYEQYF	TGTGCCAGCAGCTTAGCCCCAGGGGGCTCCTACGAGCAGTACTTC
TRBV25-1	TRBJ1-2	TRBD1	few	CASSEYALKDRENYGYTF	TGTGCCAGCAGTGAATACGCGCTAAAAGACAGGGAAAACTATGGCTACACCTTC
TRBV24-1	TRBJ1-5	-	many	CATSDPGQKGPQHF	TGTGCCACCAGTGACCCCGGACAGAAGGGGCCCCAGCATTTT
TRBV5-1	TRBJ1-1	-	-	CASALGGGTEAFF	TGCGCCAGCGCTCTTGGCGGAGGGACTGAAGCTTTCTTT
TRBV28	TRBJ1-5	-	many	CASTDRKGPQHF	TGTGCCAGCACTGACAGGAAGGGACCCCAGCATTTT
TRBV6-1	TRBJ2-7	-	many	CASSEMPGDRDYEQYF	TGTGCCAGCAGCGAAATGCCGGGAGACAGGGATTACGAGCAGTACTTC
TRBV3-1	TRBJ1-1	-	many	CASSPSGANTEAFF	TGTGCCAGCAGTCCTTCGGGGGCGAACACTGAAGCTTTCTTT
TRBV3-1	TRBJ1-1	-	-	CASSPLTGYTEAFF	TGTGCCAGCAGCCCCCTTACAGGATACACTGAAGCTTTCTTT
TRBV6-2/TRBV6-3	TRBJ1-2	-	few	CAGRRGGRYGYTF	TGTGCCGGCAGAAGGGGTGGGCGCTATGGCTACACCTTC
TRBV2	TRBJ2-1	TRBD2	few	CASRSIGAGGPNEQFF	TGTGCCAGCCGTTCTATTGGAGCGGGAGGGCCAAATGAGCAGTTCTTC
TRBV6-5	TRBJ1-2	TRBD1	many	CASSYSHGTGGSDYGYTF	TGTGCCAGCAGTTACTCGCACGGGACAGGGGGCTCGGACTATGGCTACACCTTC
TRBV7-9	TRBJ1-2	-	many	CASSFEGDNYGYTF	TGTGCCAGCAGCTTTGAGGGCGACAACTATGGCTACACCTTC
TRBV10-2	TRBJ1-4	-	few	CASKTTRGTNEKLFF	TGCGCCAGCAAGACCACTCGGGGAACTAATGAAAAACTGTTTTTT